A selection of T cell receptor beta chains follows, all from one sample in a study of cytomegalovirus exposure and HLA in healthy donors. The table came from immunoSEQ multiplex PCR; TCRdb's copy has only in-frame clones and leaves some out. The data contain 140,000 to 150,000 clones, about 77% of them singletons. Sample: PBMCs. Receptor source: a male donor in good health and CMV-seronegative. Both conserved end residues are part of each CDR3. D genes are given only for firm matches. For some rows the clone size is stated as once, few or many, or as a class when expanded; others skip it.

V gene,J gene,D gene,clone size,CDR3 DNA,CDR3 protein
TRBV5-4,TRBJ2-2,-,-,TGTGTCAGCAGGCGACTAGAAAGGTCCACCGGGGAGCTGTTTTTT,CVSRRLERSTGELFF
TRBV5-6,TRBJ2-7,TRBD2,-,TGTGCCAGCAGCCTGGGACTAGCGCTCCTCTACGAGCAGTACTTC,CASSLGLALLYEQYF
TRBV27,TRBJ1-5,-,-,TGTGCCAGCAGTATAAGGGGGAGTAATCAGCCCCAGCATTTT,CASSIRGSNQPQHF
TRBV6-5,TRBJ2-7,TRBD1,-,TGTGCCAGCAGTTACAGTCGGACAGGGGCGGTCCACGAGCAGTACTTC,CASSYSRTGAVHEQYF
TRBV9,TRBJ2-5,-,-,TGTGCCAGCAGCGCAGCCGGCGGAGTAGGAGAGACCCAGTACTTC,CASSAAGGVGETQYF
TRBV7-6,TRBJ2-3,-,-,TGTGCCAGCAGCTCACGGAGTGGAGGAATTCGCACAGATACGCAGTATTTT,CASSSRSGGIRTDTQYF
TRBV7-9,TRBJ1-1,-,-,TGTGCCAGCAGCTTAGACGGGAGGGGAGATGGAGCTTTCTTT,CASSLDGRGDGAFF
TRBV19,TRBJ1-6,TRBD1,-,TGTGCCACTGATAACAGGGGGAATTTCTCACCCCTCCACTTT,CATDNRGNFSPLHF
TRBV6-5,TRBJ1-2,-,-,TGTGCCAGCAGTTACTCTAGAGGGCAAAGTAATGGCTACACCTTC,CASSYSRGQSNGYTF
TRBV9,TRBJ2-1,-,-,TGTGCCAGCAGCGTATCCAGGTTGAACAATGAGCAGTTCTTC,CASSVSRLNNEQFF
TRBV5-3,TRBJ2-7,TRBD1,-,TGTGCCATAATACCCGGGACAGAATTATTCTACGAGCAGTACTTC,CAIIPGTELFYEQYF
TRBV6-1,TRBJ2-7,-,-,TGTGCCAGCAGTGAAGACGGACATTTGGTCTCCTACGAGCAGTACTTC,CASSEDGHLVSYEQYF
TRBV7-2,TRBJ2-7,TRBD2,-,TGTGCCAGCAGCTTGCGTCTAGCGGGGACCTACGAGCAGTACTTC,CASSLRLAGTYEQYF
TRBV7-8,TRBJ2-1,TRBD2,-,TGTGCCAGCAGCCTATCTAGCGGGGCCTACAATGAGCAGTTCTTC,CASSLSSGAYNEQFF
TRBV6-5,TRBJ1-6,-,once,TGTGCCAGCAGTTACTTCCAGGACATGGCGGTTTCACCCCTCCACTTT,CASSYFQDMAVSPLHF
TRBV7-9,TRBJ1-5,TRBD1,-,TGTGCCAGCAGCCAAGGGGGCGCGGTCAATCAGCCCCAGCATTTT,CASSQGGAVNQPQHF
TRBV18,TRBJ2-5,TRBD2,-,TGTGCCAGCTCACCAGAAGCGGGGCCGCGGGAGACCCAGTACTTC,CASSPEAGPRETQYF
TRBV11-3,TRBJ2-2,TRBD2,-,TGTGCCAGCAGAAGAGGCCGCGGGAGGAACACCGGGGAGCTGTTTTTT,CASRRGRGRNTGELFF
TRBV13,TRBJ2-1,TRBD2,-,TGTGCCAGCAGCTTAGCGGGGGGGTCCTACAATGAGCAGTTCTTC,CASSLAGGSYNEQFF
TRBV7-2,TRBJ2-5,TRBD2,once,TGTGCCAGCAGTCCTAGGGCTAGCGGGGGCGAGACCCAGTACTTC,CASSPRASGGETQYF
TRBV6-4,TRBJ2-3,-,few,TGTGCCAGCAGTGACAAGGGGGGCACAGATACGCAGTATTTT,CASSDKGGTDTQYF
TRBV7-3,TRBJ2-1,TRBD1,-,TGTGCCAGCAGCTTAAGACAGGGCTCCTACAATGAGCAGTTCTTC,CASSLRQGSYNEQFF
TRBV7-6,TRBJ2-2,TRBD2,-,TGTGCCAGCAGCTTAGCGGTAGCGGGGGGGAACACCGGGGAGCTGTTTTTT,CASSLAVAGGNTGELFF
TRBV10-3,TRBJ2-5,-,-,TGTGCCATCGGGTCAGGCGTGGTAACCCAAGAGACCCAGTACTTC,CAIGSGVVTQETQYF
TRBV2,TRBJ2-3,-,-,TGTGCCAGCAAAGTGCAGGGTACGGCAGATACGCAGTATTTT,CASKVQGTADTQYF
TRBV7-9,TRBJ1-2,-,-,TGTGCCAGCAGCTTAGCCAACAGCTACTATGGCTACACCTTC,CASSLANSYYGYTF
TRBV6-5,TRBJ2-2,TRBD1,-,TGTGCCAGCACCCTACAGGGGCCCACCGGGGAGCTGTTTTTT,CASTLQGPTGELFF
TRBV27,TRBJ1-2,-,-,TGTGCCAGCAGTTCACAGGGTTGGGGTGGCTACACCTTC,CASSSQGWGGYTF
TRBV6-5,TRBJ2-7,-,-,TGTGCCAGCAGTAAGACAGGAACCTACGAGCAGTACTTC,CASSKTGTYEQYF